This T cell receptor (beta chain) was identified during a study of blood T cell repertoires in COVID-19. The data were produced by immunoSEQ multiplex PCR, yet TCRdb's version contains in-frame clones alone and is incomplete. This repertoire shows around 110,000 clones, roughly 80% found once; its top ten account for roughly 2.4%. The CDR3 runs to 15 residues. The germline V gene has CDR1 SQVTM and CDR2 ANQGSEA. V was shortened by 3 bases and J by 0 bases, with 13 bases between the two germline ends. This TCR came from a man aged 25-40 years with acute or convalescent COVID-19. This chain uses TRBV29-1 with TRBJ2-3, with D possibly TRBD1 on 6 matching bases. The sample was peripheral blood. The CDR3 sequence: CSVDRTGTSTDTQYF. The CDR3 nucleotides are TGCAGCGTTGATCGAACAGGGACAAGCACAGATACGCAGTATTTT.